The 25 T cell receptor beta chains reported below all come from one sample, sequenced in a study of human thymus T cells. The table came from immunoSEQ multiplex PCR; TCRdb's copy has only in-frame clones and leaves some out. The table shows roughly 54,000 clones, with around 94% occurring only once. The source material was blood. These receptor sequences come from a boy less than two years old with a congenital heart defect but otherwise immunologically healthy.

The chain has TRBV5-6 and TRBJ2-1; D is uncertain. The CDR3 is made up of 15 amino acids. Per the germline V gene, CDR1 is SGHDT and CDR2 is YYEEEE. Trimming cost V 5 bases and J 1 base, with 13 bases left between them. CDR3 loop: CASRSWGLSYNEQFF. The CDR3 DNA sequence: TGTGCCAGCAGAAGTTGGGGTTTATCCTACAATGAGCAGTTCTTC.

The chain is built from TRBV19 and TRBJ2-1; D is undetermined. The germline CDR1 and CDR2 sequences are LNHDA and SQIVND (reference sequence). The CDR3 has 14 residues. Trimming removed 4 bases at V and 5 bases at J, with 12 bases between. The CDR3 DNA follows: TGTGCCAGTAGTACCCGATCCCTAAACAATGAGCAGTTCTTC. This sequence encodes CASSTRSLNNEQFF.

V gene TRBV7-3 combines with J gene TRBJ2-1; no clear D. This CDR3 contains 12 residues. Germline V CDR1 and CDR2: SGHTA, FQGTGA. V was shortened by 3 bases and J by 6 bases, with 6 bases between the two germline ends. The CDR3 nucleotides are TGTGCCAGCAGCTTGAATAGCAATGAGCAGTTCTTC. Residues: CASSLNSNEQFF.

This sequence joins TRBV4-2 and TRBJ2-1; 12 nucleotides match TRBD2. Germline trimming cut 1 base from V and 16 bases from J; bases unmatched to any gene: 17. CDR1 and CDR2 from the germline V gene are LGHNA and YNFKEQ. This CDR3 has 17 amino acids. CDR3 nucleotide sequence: TGTGCCAGCAGCCAAGCTCAATTTAAGAAGACTAGCGGGGGCTATTTCTTC. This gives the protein CASSQAQFKKTSGGYFF.

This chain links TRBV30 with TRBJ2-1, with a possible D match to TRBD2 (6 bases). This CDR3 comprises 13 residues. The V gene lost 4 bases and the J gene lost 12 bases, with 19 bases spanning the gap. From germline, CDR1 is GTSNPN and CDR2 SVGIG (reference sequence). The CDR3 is CAWTTLVGGGQFF. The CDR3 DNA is TGTGCCTGGACCACACTCGTGGGGGGTGGGCAGTTCTTC.

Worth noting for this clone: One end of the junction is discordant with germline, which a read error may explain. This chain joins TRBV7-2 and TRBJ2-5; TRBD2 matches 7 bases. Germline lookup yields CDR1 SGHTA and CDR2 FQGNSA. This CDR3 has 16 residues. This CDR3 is CASSLAGGNMREAQYF. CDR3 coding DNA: TGTGCCAGCAGCTTAGCGGGAGGGAATATGAGAGAGGCCCAGTACTTC. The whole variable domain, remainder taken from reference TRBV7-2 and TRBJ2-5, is GAGVSQSPSNKVTEKGKDVELRCDPISGHTALYWYRQSLGQGLEFLIYFQGNSAPDKSGLPSDRFSAERTGGSVSTLTIQRTQQEDSAVYLCASSLAGGNMREAQYFGPGTRLLVL.

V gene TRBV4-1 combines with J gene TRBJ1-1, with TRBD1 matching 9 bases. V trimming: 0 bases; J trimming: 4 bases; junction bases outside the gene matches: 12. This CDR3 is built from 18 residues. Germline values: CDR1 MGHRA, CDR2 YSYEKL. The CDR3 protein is CASSQDPQGAIGGTEAFF. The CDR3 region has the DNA TGCGCCAGCAGCCAAGATCCACAGGGGGCTATTGGTGGCACTGAAGCTTTCTTT.

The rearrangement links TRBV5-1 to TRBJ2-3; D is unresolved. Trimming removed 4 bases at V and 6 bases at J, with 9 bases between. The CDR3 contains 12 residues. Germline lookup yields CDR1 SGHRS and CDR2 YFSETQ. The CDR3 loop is CASSPDFDTQYF. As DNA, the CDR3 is TGCGCCAGCAGCCCTGACTTCGATACGCAGTATTTT.

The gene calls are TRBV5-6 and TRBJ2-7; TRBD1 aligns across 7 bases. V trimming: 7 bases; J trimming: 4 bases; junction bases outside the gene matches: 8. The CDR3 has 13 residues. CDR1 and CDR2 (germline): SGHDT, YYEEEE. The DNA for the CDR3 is TGTGCCAGCGGATCCGGGACAGAGTACGAGCAGTACTTC. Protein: CASGSGTEYEQYF. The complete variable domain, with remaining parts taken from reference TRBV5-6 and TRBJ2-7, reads DAGVTQSPTHLIKTRGQQVTLRCSPKSGHDTVSWYQQALGQGPQFIFQYYEEEERQRGNFPDRFSGHQFPNYSSELNVNALLLGDSALYLCASGSGTEYEQYFGPGTRLTVT.

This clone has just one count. The CDR3 is CASSQDQYLNQPQHF. As DNA, the CDR3 is TGCGCCAGCAGCCAAGATCAGTACCTAAATCAGCCCCAGCATTTT. This rearrangement joins TRBV4-1 to TRBJ1-5, with D uncertain. CDR3 length equals 15 residues. Trimming shortened V by 0 bases and J by 4 bases, and 10 bases separated the two germline ends. Germline V gene lookup returns CDR1 MGHRA and CDR2 YSYEKL.

CDR3 sequence: CASSSQVYEQYF. CDR3 in DNA: TGTGCCAGCAGTTCACAGGTTTACGAGCAGTACTTC. The chain has TRBV28 and TRBJ2-7, with a possible D match to TRBD1 (5 bases). The V gene lost 4 bases and the J gene lost 4 bases, with 8 bases spanning the gap. The CDR3 length is 12 residues. Germline V gene sequence: CDR1 MDHEN, CDR2 SYDVKM.

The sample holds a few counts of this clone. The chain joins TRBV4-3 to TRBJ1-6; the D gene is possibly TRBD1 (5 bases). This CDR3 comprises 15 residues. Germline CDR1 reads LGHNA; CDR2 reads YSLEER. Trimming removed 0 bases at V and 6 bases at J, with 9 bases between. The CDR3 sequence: CASSQEGLSNSPLHF. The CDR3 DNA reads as TGCGCCAGCAGCCAAGAGGGACTTAGTAATTCACCCCTCCACTTT.

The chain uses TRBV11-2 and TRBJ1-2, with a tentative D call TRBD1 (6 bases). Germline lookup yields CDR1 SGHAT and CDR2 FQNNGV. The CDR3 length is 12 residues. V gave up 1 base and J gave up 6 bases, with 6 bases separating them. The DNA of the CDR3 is TGTGCCAGCAGCTTAGGGACAGATGGCTACACCTTC. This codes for CASSLGTDGYTF.

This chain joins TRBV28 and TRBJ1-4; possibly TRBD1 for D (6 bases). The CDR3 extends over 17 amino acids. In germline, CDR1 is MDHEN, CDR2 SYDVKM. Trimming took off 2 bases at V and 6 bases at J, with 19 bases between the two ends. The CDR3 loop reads CASSLHPRGTVHEKLFF. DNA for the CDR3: TGTGCCAGCAGTTTACACCCCAGGGGCACCGTACATGAAAAACTGTTTTTT.

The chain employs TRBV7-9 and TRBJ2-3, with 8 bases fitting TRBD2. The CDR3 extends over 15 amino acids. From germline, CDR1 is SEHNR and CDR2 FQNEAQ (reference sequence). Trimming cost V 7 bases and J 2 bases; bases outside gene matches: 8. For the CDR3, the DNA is TGTGCCAGCACCGACGGGACTAGTCCCACAGATACGCAGTATTTT. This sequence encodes CASTDGTSPTDTQYF.

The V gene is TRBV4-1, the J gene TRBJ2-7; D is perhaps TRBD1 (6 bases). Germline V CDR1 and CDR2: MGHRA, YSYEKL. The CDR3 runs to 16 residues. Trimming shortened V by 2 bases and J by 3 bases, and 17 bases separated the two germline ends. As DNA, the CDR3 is TGCGCCAGCAGCCAAATAAAAACAGGGCTTCACTACGAGCAGTACTTC. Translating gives CASSQIKTGLHYEQYF.

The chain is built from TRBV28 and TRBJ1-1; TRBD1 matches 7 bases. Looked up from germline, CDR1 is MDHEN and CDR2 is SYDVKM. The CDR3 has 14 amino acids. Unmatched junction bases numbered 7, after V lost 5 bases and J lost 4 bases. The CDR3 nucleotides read TGTGCCAGCAGTGCTCCGGGACAGAGCACTGAAGCTTTCTTT. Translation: CASSAPGQSTEAFF. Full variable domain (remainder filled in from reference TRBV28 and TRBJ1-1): DVKVTQSSRYLVKRTGEKVFLECVQDMDHENMFWYRQDPGLGLRLIYFSYDVKMKEKGDIPEGYSVSREKKERFSLILESASTNQTSMYLCASSAPGQSTEAFFGQGTRLTVV.

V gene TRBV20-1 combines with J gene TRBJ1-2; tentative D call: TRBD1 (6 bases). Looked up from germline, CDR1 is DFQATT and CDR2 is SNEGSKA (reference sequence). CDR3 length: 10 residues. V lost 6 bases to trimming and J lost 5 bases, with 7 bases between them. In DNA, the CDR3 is TGCAGTGCAACAGGGTATGGCTACACCTTC. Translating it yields CSATGYGYTF.

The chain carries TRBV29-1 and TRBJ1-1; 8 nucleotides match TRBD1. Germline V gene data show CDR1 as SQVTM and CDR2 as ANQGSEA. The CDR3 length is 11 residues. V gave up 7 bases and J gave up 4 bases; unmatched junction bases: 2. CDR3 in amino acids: CSATGGTEAFF. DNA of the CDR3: TGCAGCGCTACAGGGGGCACTGAAGCTTTCTTT.

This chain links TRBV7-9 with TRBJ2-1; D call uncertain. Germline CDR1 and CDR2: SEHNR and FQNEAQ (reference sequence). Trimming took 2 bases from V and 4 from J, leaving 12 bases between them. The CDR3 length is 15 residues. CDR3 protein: CASSLLGLEYNEQFF. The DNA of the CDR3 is TGTGCCAGCAGCTTATTAGGCCTAGAATACAATGAGCAGTTCTTC.

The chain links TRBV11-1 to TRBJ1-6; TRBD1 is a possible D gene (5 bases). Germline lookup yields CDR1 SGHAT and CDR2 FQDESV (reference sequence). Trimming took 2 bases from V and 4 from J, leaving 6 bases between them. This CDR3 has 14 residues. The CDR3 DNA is TGTGCCAGCAGCTTAAGGGGTTATAATTCACCCCTCCACTTT. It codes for CASSLRGYNSPLHF. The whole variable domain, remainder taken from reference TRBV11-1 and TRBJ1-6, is EAEVAQSPRYKITEKSQAVAFWCDPISGHATLYWYRQILGQGPELLVQFQDESVVDDSQLPKDRFSAERLKGVDSTLKIQPAELGDSAMYLCASSLRGYNSPLHFGNGTRLTVT.

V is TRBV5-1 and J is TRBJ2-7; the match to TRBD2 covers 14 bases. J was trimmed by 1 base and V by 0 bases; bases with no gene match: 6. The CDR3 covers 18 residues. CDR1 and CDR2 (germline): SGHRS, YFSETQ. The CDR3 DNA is TGCGCCAGCAGCTTGGAGACTAGCGGGGGGGCCAGTTCCTACGAGCAGTACTTC. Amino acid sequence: CASSLETSGGASSYEQYF.

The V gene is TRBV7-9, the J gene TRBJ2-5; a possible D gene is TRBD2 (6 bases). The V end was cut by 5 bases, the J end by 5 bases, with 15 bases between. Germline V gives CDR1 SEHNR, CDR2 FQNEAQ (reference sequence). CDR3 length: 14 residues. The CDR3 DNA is TGTGCCAGCAGCAAAGAGGGCGGGGTGGAGACCCAGTACTTC. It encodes CASSKEGGVETQYF.

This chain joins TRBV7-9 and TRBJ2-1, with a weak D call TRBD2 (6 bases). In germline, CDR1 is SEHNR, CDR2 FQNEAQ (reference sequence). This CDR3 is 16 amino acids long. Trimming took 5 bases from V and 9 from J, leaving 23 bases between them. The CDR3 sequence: CASSPPRAGRIGEQFF. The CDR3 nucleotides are TGTGCCAGCAGCCCGCCCCGTGCGGGACGTATCGGTGAGCAGTTCTTC.

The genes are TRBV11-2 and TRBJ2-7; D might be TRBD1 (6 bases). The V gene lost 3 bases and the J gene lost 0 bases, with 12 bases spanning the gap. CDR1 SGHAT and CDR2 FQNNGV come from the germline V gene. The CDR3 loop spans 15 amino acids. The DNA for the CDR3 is TGTGCCAGCAGCTTCCTACAGGGAACCTCCTACGAGCAGTACTTC. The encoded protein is CASSFLQGTSYEQYF.